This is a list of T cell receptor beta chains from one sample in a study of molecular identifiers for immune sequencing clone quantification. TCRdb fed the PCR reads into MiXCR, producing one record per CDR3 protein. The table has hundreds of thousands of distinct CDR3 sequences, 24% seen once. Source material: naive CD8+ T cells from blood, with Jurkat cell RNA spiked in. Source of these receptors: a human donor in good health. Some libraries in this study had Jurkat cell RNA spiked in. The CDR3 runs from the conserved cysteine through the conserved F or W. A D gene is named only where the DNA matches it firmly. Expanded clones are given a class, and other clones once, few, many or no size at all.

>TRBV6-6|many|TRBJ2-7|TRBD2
TGTGCCAGCAGCAGGACTAGCGGGGGCTTCTACGAGCAGTACTTC
CASSRTSGGFYEQYF
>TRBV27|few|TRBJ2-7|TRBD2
TGTGCCAGCAGTTTACTAGCGGGAGGTGGCTACGAGCAGTACTTC
CASSLLAGGGYEQYF
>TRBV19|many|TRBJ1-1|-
TGTGCCAGTAGTATGGGGGCCATGAACACTGAAGCTTTCTTT
CASSMGAMNTEAFF
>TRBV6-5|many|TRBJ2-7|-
TGTGCCAGCAGTTACTCGAATCTCGGGGCCTACGAGCAGTACTTC
CASSYSNLGAYEQYF
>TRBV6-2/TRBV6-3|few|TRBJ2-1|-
TGTGCCAGCAGTTACGAGGAAAGGACCTACAATGAGCAGTTCTTC
CASSYEERTYNEQFF
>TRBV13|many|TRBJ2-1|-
TGTGCCAGCAGCCAAAAAAATGAGCAGTTCTTC
CASSQKNEQFF
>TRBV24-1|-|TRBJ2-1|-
TGTGCCACCAGTGAGGTGGGGGAGTACAATGAGCAGTTCTTC
CATSEVGEYNEQFF
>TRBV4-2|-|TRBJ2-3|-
TGTGCCAGCAGCCAAGTACACACAGATACGCAGTATTTT
CASSQVHTDTQYF
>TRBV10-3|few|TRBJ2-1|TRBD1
TGTGCCATCAGTGAGTTGGGACAGGGGGCCAATGAGCAGTTCTTC
CAISELGQGANEQFF
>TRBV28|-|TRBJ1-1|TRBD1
TGTGCCAGCAGTTACAGGGGCCTAATGAACACTGAAGCTTTCTTT
CASSYRGLMNTEAFF
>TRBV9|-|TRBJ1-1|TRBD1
TGTGCCAGCAGCACGCCGGGACAGAGGAACACTGAAGCTTTCTTT
CASSTPGQRNTEAFF
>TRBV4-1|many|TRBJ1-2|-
TGCGCCAGCAGCCAAGATACCATCTATGGCTACACCTTC
CASSQDTIYGYTF
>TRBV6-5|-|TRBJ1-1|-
TGTGCCAGCAGTTACTCGTGCAACACTGAAGCTATCTTT
CASSYSCNTEAIF
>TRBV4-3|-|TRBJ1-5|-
TGCGCCAGCAGCCAAGGAGTGCCAGAAACCAATCAGCCCCAGCATTTT
CASSQGVPETNQPQHF
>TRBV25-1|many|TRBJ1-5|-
TGTGCCAGCAGTGGGGAGACAGACAGCAATCAGCCCCAGCATTTT
CASSGETDSNQPQHF
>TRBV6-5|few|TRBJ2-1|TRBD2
TGTGCCAGCAGCCCCGGGACTAGGATTTATGATGAGCAGTTCTTC
CASSPGTRIYDEQFF
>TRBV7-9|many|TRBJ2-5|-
TGTGCCAGCAGCTCATCGACAGGACAAGAGACCCAGTACTTC
CASSSSTGQETQYF
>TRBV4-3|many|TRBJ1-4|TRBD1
TGCGCCAGCAGCCAAGATTACGGGACAGGGGACGAAAAACTGTTTTTT
CASSQDYGTGDEKLFF
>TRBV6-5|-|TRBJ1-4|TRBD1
TGTGCCAGCAGTTACACCGACAGGGGGCTTGAAAAACTGTTTTTT
CASSYTDRGLEKLFF
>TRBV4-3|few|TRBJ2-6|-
TGCGCCAGCAGCCAAGGAAGGAGGTCCCGTTCAAACTCTGGGGCCAACGTCCTGACTTTC
CASSQGRRSRSNSGANVLTF
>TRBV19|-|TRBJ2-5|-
TGTGCCAGTCGCGGGCGAGCCCAAGAGACCCAGTACTTC
CASRGRAQETQYF
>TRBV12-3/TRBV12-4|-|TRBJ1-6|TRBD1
TGTGCCAGCAGAGACAGGGGTTGGAATTCACCCCTCCACTTT
CASRDRGWNSPLHF
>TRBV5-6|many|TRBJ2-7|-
TGTGCCAGCAGCGGCTGGGAAGACGAGCAGTACTTC
CASSGWEDEQYF
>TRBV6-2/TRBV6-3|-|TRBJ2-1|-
TGTGCCAGCAGTTACTCGAAGGTCAGCTCCTACAATGAGCAGTTCTTC
CASSYSKVSSYNEQFF
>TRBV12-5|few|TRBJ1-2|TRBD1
TGTGCTAGTGGTCCTAAAACACAGGGGAACTATGGCTACACCTTC
CASGPKTQGNYGYTF
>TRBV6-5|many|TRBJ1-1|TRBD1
TGTGCCAGCACCCCGGGGGGACAGACTGAAGCTTTCTTT
CASTPGGQTEAFF
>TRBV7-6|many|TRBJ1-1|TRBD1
TGTGCCAGCAGCTCTTCCGGGACAGGGATGAACACTGAAGCTTTCTTT
CASSSSGTGMNTEAFF
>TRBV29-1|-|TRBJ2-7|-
TGCAGCGTTGTTCAGGGACCCTACGAGCAGTACTTC
CSVVQGPYEQYF